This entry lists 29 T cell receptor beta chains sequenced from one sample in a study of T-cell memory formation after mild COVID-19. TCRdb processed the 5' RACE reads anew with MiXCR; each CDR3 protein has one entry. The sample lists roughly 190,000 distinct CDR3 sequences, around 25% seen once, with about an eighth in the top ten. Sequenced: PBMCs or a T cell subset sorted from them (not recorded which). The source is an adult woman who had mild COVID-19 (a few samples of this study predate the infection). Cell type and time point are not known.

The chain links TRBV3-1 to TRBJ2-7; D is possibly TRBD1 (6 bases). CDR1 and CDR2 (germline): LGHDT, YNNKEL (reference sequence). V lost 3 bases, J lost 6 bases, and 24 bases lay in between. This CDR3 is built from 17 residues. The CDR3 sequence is CASSQSTGQRARSEQYF. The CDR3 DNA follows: TGTGCCAGCAGCCAGTCTACAGGGCAGAGGGCGAGGTCCGAGCAGTACTTC.

In DNA, the CDR3 is TGCAGTGCTAGCCCCGGACTAGCGACGGAGCAGTACTTC. Encoded protein: CSASPGLATEQYF. The gene calls are TRBV20-1 and TRBJ2-7; 9 positions match TRBD2. The CDR3 runs to 13 residues. Germline CDR1 reads DFQATT; CDR2 reads SNEGSKA (reference sequence). Trimming took 3 bases from V and 7 from J; bases not matched to a gene: 7.

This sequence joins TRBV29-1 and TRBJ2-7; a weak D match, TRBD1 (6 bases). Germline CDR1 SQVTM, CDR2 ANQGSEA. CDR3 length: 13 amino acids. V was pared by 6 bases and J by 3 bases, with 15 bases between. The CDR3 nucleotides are TGCAGCGTCGCCGACAGGAGGTACTACGAGCAGTACTTC. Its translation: CSVADRRYYEQYF.

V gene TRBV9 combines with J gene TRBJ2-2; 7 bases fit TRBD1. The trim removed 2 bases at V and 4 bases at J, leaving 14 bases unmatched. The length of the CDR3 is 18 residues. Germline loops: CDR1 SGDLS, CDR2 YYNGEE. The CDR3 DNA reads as TGTGCCAGCAGCGTTACGGGACAGAGCTATCTTCTCACCGGGGAGCTGTTTTTT. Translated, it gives CASSVTGQSYLLTGELFF.

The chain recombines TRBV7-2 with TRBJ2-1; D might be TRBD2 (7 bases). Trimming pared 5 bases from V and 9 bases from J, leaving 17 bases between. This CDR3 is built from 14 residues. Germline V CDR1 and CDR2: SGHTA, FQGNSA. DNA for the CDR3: TGTGCCAGCAGCCCGGCTAGGGGGGGGAGTGAGCAGTTCTTC. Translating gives CASSPARGGSEQFF.

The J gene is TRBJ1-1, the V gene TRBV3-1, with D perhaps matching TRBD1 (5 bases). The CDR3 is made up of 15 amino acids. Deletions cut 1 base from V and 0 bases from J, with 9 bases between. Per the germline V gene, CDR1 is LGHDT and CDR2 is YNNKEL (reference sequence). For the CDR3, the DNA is TGTGCCAGCAGCCAAGTCGGGGCCATGAACACTGAAGCTTTCTTT. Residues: CASSQVGAMNTEAFF.

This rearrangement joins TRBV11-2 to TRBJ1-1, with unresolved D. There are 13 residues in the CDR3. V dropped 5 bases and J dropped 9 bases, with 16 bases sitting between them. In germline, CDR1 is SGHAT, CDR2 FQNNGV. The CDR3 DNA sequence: TGTGCCAGCAGCCCCACTTATGGGCGACAAGCTTTCTTT. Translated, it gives CASSPTYGRQAFF.

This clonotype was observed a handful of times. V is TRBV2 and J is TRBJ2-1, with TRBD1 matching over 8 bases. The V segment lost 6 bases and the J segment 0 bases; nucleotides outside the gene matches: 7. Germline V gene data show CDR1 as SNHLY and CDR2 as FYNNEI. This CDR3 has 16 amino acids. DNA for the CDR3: TGTGCCAGCAGCCGACAGGGGCAAAGCTCCTACAATGAGCAGTTCTTC. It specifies CASSRQGQSSYNEQFF.

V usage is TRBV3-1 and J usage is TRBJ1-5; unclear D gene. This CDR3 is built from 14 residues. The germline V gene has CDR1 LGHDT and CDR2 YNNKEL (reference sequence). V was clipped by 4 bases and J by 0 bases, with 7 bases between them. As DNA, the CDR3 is TGTGCCAGCAGCCTGGGCAATAGCAATCAGCCCCAGCATTTT. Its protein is CASSLGNSNQPQHF.

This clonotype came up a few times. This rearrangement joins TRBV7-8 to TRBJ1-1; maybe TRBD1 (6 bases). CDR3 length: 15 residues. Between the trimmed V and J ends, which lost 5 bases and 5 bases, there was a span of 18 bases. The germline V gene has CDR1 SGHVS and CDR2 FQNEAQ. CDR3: CASSLPGTIGTEAFF. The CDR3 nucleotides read TGTGCCAGCAGCCTACCCGGGACAATTGGGACTGAAGCTTTCTTT.

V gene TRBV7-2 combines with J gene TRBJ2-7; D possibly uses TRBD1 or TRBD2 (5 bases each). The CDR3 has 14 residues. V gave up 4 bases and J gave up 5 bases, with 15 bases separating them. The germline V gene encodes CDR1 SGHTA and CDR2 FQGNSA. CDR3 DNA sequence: TGTGCCAGCAGCTCAGGGACCTCCTGGGACGAGCAGTACTTC. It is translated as CASSSGTSWDEQYF.

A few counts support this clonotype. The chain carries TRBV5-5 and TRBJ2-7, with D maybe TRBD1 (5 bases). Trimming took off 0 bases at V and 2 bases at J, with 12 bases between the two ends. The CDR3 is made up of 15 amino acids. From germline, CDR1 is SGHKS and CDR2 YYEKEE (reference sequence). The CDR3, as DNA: TGTGCCAGCAGCTTGGCGAACAGGCCCCCCTACGAGCAGTACTTC. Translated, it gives CASSLANRPPYEQYF.

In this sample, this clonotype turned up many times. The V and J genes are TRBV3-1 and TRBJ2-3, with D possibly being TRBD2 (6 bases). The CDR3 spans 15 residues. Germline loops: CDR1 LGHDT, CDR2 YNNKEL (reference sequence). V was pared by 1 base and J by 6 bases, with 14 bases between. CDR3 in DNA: TGTGCCAGCAGCCAAGCGGCTCTTGGGAGGGATACGCAGTATTTT. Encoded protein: CASSQAALGRDTQYF.

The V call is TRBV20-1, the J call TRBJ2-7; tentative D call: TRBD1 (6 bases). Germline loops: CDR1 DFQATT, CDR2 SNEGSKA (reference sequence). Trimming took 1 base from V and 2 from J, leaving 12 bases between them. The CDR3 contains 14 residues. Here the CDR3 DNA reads TGCAGTGCTAGAGCGTCGGGACACCCCTACGAGCAGTACTTC. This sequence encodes CSARASGHPYEQYF.

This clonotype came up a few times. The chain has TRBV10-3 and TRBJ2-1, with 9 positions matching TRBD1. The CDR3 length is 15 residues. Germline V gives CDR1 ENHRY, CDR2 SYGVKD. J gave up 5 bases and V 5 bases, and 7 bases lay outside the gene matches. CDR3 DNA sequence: TGTGCCATCAGTTTGCCGGGACAGGGAAACAATGAGCAGTTCTTC. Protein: CAISLPGQGNNEQFF.

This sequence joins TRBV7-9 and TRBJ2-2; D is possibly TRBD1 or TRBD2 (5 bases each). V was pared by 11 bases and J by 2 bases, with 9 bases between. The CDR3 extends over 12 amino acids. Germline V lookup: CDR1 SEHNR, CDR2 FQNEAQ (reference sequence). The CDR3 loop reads CAGRDNTGELFF. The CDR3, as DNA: TGTGCCGGTAGGGACAACACCGGGGAGCTGTTTTTT.

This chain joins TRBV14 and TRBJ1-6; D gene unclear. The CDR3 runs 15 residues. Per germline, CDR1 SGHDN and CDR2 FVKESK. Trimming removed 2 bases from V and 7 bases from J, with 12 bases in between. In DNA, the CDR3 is TGTGCCAGCAGCCAATATGGCCGGCGGAATTCACCCCTCCACTTT. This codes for CASSQYGRRNSPLHF.

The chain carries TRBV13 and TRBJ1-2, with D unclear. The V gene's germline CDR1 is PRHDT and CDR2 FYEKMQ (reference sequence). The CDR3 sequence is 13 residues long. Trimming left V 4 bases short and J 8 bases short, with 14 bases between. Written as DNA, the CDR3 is TGTGCCAGCAGCTCCCAGTTTCAGACCGGCTACACCTTC. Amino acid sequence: CASSSQFQTGYTF.

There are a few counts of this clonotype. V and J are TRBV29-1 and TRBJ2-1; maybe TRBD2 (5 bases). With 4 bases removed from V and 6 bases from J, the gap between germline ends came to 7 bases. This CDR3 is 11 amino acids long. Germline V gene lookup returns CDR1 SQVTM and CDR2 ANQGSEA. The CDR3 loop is CSVATTNEQFF. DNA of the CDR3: TGCAGCGTTGCGACTACCAATGAGCAGTTCTTC.

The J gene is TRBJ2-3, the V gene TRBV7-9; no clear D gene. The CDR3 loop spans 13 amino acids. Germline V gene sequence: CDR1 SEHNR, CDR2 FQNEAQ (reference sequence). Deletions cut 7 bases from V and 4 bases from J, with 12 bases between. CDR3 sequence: CASIKGSSDTQYF. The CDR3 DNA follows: TGTGCCAGCATCAAGGGTTCCTCAGATACGCAGTATTTT.

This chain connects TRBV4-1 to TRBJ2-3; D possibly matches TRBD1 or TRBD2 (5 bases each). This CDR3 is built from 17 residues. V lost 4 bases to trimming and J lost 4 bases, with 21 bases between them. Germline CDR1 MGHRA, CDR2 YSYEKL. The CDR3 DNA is TGCGCCAGCAGCCTTTTACCCTGGGACGTAAAATCAGATACGCAGTATTTT. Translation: CASSLLPWDVKSDTQYF.

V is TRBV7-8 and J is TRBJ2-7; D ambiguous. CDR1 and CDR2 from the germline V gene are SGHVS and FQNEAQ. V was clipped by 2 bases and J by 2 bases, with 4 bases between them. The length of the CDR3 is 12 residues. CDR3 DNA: TGTGCCAGCAGCTTACCACCCTACGAGCAGTACTTC. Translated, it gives CASSLPPYEQYF.

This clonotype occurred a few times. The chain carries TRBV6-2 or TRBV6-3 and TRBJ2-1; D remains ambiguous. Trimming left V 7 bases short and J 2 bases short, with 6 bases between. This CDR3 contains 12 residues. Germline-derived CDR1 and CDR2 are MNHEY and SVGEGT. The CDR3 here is CASTSPYNEQFF. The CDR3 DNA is TGTGCCAGCACCTCCCCCTACAATGAGCAGTTCTTC.

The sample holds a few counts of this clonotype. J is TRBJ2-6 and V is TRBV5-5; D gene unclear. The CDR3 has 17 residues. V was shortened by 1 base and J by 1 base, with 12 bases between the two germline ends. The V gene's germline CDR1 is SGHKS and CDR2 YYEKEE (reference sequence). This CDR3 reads CASSLTFQSSGANVLTF. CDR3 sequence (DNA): TGTGCCAGCAGCTTGACCTTTCAGAGTTCTGGGGCCAACGTCCTGACTTTC.

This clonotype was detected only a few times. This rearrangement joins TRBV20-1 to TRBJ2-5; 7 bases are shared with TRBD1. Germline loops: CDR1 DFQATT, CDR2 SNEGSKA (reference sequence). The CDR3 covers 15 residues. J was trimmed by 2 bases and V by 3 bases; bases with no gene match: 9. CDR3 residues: CSARLGQSLQETQYF. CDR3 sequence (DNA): TGCAGTGCTAGGCTGGGACAGAGTCTTCAAGAGACCCAGTACTTC.

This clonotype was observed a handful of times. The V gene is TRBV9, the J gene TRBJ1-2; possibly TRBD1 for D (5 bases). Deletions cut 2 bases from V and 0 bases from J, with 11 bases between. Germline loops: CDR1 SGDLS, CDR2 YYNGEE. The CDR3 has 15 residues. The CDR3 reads CASSVGGTANYGYTF. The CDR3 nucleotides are TGTGCCAGCAGCGTCGGGGGTACCGCTAACTATGGCTACACCTTC.

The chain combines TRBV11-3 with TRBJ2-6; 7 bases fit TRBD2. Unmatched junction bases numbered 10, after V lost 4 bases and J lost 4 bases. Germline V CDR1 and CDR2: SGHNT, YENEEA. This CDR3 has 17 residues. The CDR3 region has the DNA TGTGCCAGCAGCTCACCCCGGGGAGGGGCCGGGGCCAACGTCCTGACTTTC. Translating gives CASSSPRGGAGANVLTF. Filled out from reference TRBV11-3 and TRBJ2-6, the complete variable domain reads EAGVVQSPRYKIIEKKQPVAFWCNPISGHNTLYWYLQNLGQGPELLIRYENEEAVDDSQLPKDRFSAERLKGVDSTLKIQPAELGDSAVYLCASSSPRGGAGANVLTFGAGSRLTVL.

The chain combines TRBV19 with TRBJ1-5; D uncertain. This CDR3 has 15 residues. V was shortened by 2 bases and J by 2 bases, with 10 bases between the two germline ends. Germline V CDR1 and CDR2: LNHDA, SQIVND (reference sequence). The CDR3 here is CASSITRYGNQPQHF. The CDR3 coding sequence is TGTGCCAGTAGTATAACCAGGTACGGCAATCAGCCCCAGCATTTT.

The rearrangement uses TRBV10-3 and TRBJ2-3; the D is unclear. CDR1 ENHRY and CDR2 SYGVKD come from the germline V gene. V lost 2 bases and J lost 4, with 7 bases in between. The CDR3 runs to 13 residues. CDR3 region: CAISERDSDTQYF. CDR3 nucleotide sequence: TGTGCCATCAGTGAGAGGGATTCAGATACGCAGTATTTT.